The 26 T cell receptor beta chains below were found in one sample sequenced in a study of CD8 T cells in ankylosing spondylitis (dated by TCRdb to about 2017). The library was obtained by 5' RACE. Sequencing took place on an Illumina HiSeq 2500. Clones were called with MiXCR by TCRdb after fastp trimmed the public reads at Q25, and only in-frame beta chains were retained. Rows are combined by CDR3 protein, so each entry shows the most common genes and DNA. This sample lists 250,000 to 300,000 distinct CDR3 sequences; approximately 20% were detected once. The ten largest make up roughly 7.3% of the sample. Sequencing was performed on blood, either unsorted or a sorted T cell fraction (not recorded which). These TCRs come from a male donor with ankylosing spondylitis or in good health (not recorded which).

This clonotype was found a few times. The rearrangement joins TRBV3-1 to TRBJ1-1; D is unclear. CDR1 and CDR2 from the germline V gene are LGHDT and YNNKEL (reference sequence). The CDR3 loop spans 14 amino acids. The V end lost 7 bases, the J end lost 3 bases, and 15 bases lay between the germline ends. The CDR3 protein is CASTPTSMDTEAFF. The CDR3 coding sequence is TGTGCCAGCACCCCAACTTCCATGGACACTGAAGCTTTCTTT.

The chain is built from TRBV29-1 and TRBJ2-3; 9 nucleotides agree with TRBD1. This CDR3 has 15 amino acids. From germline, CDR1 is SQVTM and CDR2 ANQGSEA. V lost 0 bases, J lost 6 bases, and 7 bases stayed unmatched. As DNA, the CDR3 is TGCAGCGTTGAAGATCGTGGGACAGGGACCGATACGCAGTATTTT. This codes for CSVEDRGTGTDTQYF.

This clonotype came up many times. In DNA, the CDR3 is TGTGCCACTTCTAATCTGGGGGGACTAACAGGAGATACGCAGTATTTT. This sequence encodes CATSNLGGLTGDTQYF. This chain uses TRBV6-1 with TRBJ2-3; 7 positions match TRBD2. With V trimmed by 10 bases and J by 5 bases, 18 bases remained unmatched. The germline V gene encodes CDR1 MNHNS and CDR2 SASEGT. The CDR3 is made up of 16 amino acids.

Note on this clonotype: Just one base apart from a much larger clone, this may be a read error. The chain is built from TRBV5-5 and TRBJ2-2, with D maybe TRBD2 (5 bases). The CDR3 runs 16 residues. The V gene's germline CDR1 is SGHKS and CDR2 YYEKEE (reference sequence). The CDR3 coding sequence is TGTGCCAGCAGCTTTTCAAGGGCCGCGAACACCGGGGAGCCGTTTTTT. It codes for CASSFSRAANTGEPFF.

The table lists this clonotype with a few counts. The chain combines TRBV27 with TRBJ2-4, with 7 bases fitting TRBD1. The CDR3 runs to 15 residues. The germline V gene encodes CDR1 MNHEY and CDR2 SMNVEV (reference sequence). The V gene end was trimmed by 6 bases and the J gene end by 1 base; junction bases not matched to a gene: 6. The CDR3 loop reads CASSSGQLAKNIQYF. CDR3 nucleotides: TGTGCCAGCAGCTCGGGACAGCTGGCCAAAAACATTCAGTACTTC.

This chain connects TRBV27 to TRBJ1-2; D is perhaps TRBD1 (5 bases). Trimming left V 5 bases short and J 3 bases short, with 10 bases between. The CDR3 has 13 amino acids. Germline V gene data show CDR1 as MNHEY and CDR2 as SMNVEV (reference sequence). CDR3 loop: CASSHGDDYGYTF. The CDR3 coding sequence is TGTGCCAGCAGTCACGGGGACGACTATGGCTACACCTTC.

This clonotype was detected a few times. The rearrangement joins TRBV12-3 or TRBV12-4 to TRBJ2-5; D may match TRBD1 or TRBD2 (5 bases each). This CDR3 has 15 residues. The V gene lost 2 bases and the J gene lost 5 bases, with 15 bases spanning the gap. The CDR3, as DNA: TGTGCCAGCAGTTTACGTCGGGGCCTGGGGGAGACCCAGTACTTC. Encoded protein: CASSLRRGLGETQYF.

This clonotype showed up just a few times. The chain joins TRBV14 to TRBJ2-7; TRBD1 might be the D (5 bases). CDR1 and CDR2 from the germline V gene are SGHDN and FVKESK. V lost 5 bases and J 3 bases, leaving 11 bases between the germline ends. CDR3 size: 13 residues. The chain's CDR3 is CASSRGPFYEQYV. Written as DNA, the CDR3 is TGTGCCAGCAGCAGGGGTCCCTTCTACGAGCAGTACGTC.

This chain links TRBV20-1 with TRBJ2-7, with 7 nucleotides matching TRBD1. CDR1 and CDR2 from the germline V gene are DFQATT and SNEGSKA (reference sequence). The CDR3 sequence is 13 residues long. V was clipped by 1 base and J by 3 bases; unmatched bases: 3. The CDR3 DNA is TGCAGTGCTAGAGGGACAGGACACTACGAGCAGTACGTC. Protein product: CSARGTGHYEQYV.

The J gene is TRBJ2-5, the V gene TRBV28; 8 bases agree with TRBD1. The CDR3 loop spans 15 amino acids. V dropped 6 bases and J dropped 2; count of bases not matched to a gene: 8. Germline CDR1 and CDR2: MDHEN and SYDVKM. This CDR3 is CASRMQGARQETQYF. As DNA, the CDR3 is TGTGCCAGCAGGATGCAGGGGGCACGGCAAGAGACCCAGTACTTC. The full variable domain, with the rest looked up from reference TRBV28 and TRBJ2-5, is DVKVTQSSRYLVKRTGEKVFLECVQDMDHENMFWYRQDPGLGLRLIYFSYDVKMKEKGDIPEGYSVSREKKERFSLILESASTNQTSMYLCASRMQGARQETQYFGPGTRLLVL.

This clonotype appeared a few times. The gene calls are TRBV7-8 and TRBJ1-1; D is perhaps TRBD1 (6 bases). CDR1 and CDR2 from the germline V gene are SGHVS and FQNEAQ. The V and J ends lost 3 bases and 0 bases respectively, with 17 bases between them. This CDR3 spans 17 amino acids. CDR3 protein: CASSFEWGQLLNTEAFF. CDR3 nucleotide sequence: TGTGCCAGCAGCTTCGAGTGGGGGCAGCTGCTGAACACTGAAGCTTTCTTT.

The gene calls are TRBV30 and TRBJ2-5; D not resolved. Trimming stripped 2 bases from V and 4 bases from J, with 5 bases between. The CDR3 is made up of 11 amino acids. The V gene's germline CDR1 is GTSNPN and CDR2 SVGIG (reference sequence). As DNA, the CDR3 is TGTGCCTGGAGTAAAGGAGAGACCCAGTACTTC. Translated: CAWSKGETQYF. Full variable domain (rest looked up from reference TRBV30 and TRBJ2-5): SQTIHQWPATLVQPVGSPLSLECTVEGTSNPNLYWYRQAAGRGLQLLFYSVGIGQISSEVPQNLSASRPQDRQFILSSKKLLLSDSGFYLCAWSKGETQYFGPGTRLLVL.

The chain's CDR3 is CASSKTGRDRETQYF. The CDR3 bases are TGTGCCAGCAGCAAAACGGGCAGGGACCGTGAGACCCAGTACTTC. The rearrangement joins TRBV21-1 to TRBJ2-5; TRBD1 reflects the table's D call only, with no check against the DNA. TRBV21-1 is a listed pseudogene. This CDR3 is built from 15 residues.

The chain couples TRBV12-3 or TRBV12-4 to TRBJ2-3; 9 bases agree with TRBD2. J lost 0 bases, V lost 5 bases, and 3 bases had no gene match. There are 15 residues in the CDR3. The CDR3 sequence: CASSDSGGSTDTQYF. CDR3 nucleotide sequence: TGTGCCAGCAGTGATAGCGGGGGCAGCACAGATACGCAGTATTTT.

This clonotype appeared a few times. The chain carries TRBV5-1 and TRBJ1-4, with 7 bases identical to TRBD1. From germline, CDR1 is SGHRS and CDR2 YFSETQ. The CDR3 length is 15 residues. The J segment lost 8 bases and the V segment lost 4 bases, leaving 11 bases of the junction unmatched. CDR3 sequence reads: CASSLEGAREEKLFF. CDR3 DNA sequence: TGCGCCAGCAGCCTCGAGGGGGCAAGGGAGGAAAAACTGTTTTTT.

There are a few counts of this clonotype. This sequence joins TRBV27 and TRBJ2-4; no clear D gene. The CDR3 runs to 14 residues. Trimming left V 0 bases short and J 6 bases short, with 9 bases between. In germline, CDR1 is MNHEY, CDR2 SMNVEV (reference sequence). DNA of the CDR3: TGTGCCAGCAGTTTATCCCCAGGATTAAACATTCAGTACTTC. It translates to CASSLSPGLNIQYF.

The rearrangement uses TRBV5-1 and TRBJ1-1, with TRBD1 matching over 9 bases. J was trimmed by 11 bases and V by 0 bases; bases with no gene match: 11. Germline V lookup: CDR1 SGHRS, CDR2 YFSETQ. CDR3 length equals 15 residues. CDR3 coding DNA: TGCGCCAGCAGCTTGGAACAGGGGGCGAAGATTATGGCTTTCTTT. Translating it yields CASSLEQGAKIMAFF.

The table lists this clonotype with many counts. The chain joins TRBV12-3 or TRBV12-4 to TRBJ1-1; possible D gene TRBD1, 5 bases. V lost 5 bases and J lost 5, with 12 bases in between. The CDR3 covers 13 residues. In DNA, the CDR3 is TGTGCCAGCAGTACCCGGGGGGAGACTGAAGCTTTCTTT. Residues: CASSTRGETEAFF.

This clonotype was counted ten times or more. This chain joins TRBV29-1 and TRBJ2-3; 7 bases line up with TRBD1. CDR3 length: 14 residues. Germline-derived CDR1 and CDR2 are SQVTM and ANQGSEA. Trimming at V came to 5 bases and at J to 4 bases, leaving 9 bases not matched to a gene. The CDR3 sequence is CSVKPYTGADTQYF. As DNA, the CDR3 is TGCAGCGTTAAACCCTACACAGGGGCAGATACGCAGTATTTT.

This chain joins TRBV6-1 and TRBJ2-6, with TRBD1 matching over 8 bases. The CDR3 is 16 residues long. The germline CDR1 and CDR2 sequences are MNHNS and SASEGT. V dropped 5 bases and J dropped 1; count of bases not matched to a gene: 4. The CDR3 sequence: CASSPGTGSGANVLTF. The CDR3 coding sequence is TGTGCCAGCAGTCCCGGGACAGGATCTGGGGCCAACGTCCTGACTTTC.

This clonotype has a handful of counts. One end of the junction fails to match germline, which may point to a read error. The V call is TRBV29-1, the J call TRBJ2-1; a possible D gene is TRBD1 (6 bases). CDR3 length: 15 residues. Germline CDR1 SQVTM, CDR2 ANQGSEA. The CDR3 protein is CSVDRPAGGTNEQFF. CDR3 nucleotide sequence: TGCAGTGTTGACAGGCCAGCTGGAGGAACGAATGAGCAGTTCTTC.

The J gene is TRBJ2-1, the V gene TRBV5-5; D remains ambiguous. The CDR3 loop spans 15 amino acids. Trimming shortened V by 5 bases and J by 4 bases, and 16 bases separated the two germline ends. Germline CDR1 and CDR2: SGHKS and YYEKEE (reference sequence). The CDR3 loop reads CASSSEPPPYNEQFF. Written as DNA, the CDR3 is TGTGCCAGCAGTAGTGAGCCACCGCCTTACAATGAGCAGTTCTTC.

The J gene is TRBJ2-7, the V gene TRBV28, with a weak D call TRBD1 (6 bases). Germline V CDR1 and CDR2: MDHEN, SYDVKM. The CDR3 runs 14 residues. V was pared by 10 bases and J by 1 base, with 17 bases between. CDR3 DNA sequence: TGTGCCACCCGAGGGGGATCTTTGTCCTACGAGCAGTACGTC. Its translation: CATRGGSLSYEQYV.

CDR3 sequence reads: CASSRFAVDNEQYV. The CDR3 region has the DNA TGTGCCAGCAGCCGATTCGCGGTAGACAACGAGCAGTACGTC. J is TRBJ2-7 and V is TRBV5-6; D is ambiguous. The V gene's germline CDR1 is SGHDT and CDR2 YYEEEE. This CDR3 contains 14 residues. Trimming removed 4 bases at V and 5 bases at J, with 16 bases between.

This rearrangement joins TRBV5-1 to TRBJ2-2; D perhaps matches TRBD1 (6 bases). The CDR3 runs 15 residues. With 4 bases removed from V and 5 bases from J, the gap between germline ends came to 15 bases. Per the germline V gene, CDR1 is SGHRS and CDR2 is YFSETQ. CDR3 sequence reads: CASSLTGKETGELFF. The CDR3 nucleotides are TGCGCCAGCAGCCTGACAGGAAAAGAGACCGGGGAGCTGTTTTTT.

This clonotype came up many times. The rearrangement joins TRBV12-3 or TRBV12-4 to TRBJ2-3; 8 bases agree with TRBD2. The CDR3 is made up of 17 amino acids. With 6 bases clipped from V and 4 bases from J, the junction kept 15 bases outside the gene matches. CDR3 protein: CASSHWGGGRNPDTQYF. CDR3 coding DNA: TGTGCCAGCAGCCATTGGGGTGGCGGGAGGAACCCAGATACGCAGTATTTT.